What follows is one T cell receptor (beta chain) and its context. This clone was counted at least ten times. Its antigen specificity is not known. No much larger clone exists at a distance of one base, and base qualities are not known. The sample comes from a study of blood T cell repertoires in COVID-19 (dated by TCRdb to 2018 to 2021). Regarding the complete study: Samples covering the acute and convalescent phases of COVID-19 were provided by collaborators in the United States, Italy and Spain. The material from the prospective study consisted of cDNA or gDNA derived from T cells, B-cell-depleted T cells, or PBMCs. Deeply sampled blood TCRbeta repertoires from subjects exposed to, actively infected with, or recovered from COVID-19 were included in the dataset. A freely available public database, intended as a resource for researchers studying the immune response to SARS-CoV-2, is where the repertoires were released. Samples were obtained from the ongoing ImmuneRACE study (first 160 participants) and from 1,254 subjects provided by 6 global collaborators. A de-identified subject ID, COVID-19 status, age in years and sex were almost always included in the sample metadata. Where available, HLA class I and class II types were taken from metadata supplied by the sample provider and were not determined by assay-based typing.

What the work shows at the level of the full study, not this receptor alone: The amount of clinical and demographic metadata varied by source and participant and was provided uncurated.

Participants in the prospective study were enrolled through a virtual design, were aged about 18 to 90 years, and lived in approximately 25 United States geographic areas. Cohort assignment in the prospective study relied on participant-reported clinical history from a screening survey and a study questionnaire. In the prospective study, whole blood, serum and a nasopharyngeal or oropharyngeal swab were collected from each participant by mobile phlebotomists. Additional blood draws and questionnaires over an approximately 2-month period could optionally be provided by prospective study participants. Blood samples from the prospective study were shipped frozen or at room temperature prior to DNA extraction. As encoded in the germline V gene, CDR1 is SGHAT while CDR2 is FQNNGV. There are 13 amino acids in the CDR3, from cysteine to phenylalanine inclusive. Only the CDR3 DNA is retained, 39 bases long and in frame from the first base. V loses 9 bases at its end and J loses 10 bases; junction bases beyond the gene matches: 11.

TCRbeta CDR3 regions were amplified from genomic DNA using the immunoSEQ Assay, a bias-controlled multiplex PCR. From the authors' description of their analysis: The number of nucleated cells in each sample was estimated by amplification of reference gene primers within the assay. Sequence reads were collapsed and filtered to measure the absolute abundance of every unique TCRbeta CDR3 rearrangement. Productive Simpson clonality was computed per sample as the square root of Simpson's diversity index over productive rearrangements. TCRdb took over this immuneACCESS table, retaining in-frame rearrangements with V and J assigned. Such tables are incomplete; in checked studies, under half of the missing clones stem from an unresolved V gene, and the remainder is unexplained. The DNA was the basis for D and trimming; V, J and clone size are from that table. The sample includes around 200,000 clones, with 89% observed a single time. The ten largest account for about 2.1% of the sample.

The chain is made from TRBV11-2 and TRBJ2-1, with TRBD2 matching 8 junction bases. The receptor comes from a woman between 35 and 50 years old with acute COVID-19. Sequenced: PBMCs or T cells enriched from blood (not recorded which). The sequenced DNA: TGTGCCAGTAAAACGGGGGGGCCCTTCGAGCAGTTCTTC. Translation gives CASKTGGPFEQFF. With all but the CDR3 taken from the reference TRBV11-2 and TRBJ2-1 genes, the full variable domain is: EAGVAQSPRYKIIEKRQSVAFWCNPISGHATLYWYQQILGQGPKLLIQFQNNGVVDDSQLPKDRFSAERLKGVDSTLKIQPAKLEDSAVYLCASKTGGPFEQFFGPGTRLTVL.